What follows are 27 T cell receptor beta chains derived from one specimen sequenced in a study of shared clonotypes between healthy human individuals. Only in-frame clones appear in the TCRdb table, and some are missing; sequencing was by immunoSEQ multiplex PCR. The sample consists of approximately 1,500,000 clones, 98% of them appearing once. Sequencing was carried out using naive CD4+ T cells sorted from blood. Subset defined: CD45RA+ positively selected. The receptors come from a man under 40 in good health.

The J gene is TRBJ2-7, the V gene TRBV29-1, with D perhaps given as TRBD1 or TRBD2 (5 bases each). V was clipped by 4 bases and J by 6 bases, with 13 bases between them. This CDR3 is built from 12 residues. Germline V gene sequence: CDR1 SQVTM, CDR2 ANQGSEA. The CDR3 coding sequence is TGCAGCGTTGTCCGCCCAGGGACCGAGCAGTACTTC. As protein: CSVVRPGTEQYF.

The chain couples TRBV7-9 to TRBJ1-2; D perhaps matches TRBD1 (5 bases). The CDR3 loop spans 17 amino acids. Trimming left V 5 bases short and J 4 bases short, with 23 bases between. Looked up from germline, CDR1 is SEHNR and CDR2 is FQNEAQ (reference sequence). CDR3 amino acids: CASSPIGGTVKTYGYTF. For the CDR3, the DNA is TGTGCCAGCAGCCCAATCGGGGGTACAGTTAAAACCTATGGCTACACCTTC.

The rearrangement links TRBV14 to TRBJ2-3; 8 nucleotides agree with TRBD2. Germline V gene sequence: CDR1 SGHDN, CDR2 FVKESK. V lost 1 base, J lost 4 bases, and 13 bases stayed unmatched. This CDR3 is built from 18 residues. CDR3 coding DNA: TGTGCCAGCAGCCAAGTGTGGTTGAGTAGCGGGATCTCAGATACGCAGTATTTT. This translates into CASSQVWLSSGISDTQYF.

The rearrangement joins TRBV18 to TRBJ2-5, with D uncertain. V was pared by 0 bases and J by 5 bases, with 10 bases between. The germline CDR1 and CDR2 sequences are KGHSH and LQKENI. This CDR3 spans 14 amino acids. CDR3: CASSPPTTWETQYF. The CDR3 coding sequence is TGTGCCAGCTCACCACCGACAACGTGGGAGACCCAGTACTTC.

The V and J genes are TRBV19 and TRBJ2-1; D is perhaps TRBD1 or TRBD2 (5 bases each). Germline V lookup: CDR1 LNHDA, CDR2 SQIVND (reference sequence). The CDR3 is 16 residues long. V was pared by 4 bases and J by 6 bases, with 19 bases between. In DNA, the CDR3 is TGTGCCAGTAGTAACCCCACGGGGCTAAATCTCAATGAGCAGTTCTTC. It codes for CASSNPTGLNLNEQFF.

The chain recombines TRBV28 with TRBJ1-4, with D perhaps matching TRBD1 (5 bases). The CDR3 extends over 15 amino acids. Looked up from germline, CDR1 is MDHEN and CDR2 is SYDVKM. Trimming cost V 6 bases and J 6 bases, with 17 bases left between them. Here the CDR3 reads CASSDPRGRDEKLFF. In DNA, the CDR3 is TGTGCCAGCAGCGACCCGCGGGGGAGGGATGAAAAACTGTTTTTT.

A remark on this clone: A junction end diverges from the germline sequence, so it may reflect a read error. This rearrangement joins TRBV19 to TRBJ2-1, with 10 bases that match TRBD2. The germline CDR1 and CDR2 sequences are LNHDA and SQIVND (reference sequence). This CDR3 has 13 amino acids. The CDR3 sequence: CANSMRLAGVLLF. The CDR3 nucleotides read TGTGCCAATAGTATGAGGCTAGCGGGAGTTTTACTCTTC.

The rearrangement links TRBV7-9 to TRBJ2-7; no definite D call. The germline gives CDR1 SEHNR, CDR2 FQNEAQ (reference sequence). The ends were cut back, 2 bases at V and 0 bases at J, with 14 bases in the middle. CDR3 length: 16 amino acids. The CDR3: CASSLSGSSRSYEQYF. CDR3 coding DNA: TGTGCCAGCAGCTTATCGGGCAGCTCTCGCTCCTACGAGCAGTACTTC.

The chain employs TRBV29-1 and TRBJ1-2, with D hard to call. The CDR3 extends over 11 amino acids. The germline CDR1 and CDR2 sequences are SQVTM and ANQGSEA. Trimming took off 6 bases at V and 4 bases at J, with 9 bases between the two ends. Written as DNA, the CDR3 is TGCAGCGTCCACAGCGTCTATGGCTACACCTTC. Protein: CSVHSVYGYTF.

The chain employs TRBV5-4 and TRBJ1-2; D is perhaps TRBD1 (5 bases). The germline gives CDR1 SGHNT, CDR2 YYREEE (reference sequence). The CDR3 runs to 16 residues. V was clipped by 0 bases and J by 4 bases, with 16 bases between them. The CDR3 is CASSLDPIPGTYGYTF. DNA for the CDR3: TGTGCCAGCAGCTTGGATCCTATACCAGGGACCTATGGCTACACCTTC.

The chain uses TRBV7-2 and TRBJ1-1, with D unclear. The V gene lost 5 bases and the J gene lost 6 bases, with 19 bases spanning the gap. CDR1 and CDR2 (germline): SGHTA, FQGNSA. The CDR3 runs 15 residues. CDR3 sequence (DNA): TGTGCCAGCAGCCCACGATGGACGCTGAGGTCTGAAGCTTTCTTT. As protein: CASSPRWTLRSEAFF.

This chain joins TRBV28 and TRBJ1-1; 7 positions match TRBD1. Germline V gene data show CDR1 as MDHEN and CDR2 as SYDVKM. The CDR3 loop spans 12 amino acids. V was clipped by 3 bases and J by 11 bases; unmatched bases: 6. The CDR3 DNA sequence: TGTGCCAGCAGTTTGCCAGGGGGTATTGCTTTCTTT. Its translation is CASSLPGGIAFF. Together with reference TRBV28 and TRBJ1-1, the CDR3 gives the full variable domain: DVKVTQSSRYLVKRTGEKVFLECVQDMDHENMFWYRQDPGLGLRLIYFSYDVKMKEKGDIPEGYSVSREKKERFSLILESASTNQTSMYLCASSLPGGIAFFGQGTRLTVV.

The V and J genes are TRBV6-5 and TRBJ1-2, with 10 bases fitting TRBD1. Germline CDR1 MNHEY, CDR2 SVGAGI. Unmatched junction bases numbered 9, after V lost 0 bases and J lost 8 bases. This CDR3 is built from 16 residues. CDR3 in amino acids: CASSYSRGDRGLGYTF. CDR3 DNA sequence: TGTGCCAGCAGTTACTCGAGGGGTGACAGGGGGCTCGGCTACACCTTC.

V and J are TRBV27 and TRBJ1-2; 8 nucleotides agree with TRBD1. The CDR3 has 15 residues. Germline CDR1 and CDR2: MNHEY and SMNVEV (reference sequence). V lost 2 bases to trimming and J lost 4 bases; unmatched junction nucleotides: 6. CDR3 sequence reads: CASSLRTGSVYGYTF. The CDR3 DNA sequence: TGTGCCAGCAGTTTAAGGACAGGGAGTGTCTATGGCTACACCTTC.

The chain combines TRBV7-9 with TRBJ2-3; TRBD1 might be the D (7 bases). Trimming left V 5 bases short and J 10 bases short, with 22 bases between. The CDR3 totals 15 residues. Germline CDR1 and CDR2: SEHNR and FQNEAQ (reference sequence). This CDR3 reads CASSRRDSLQYAQYF. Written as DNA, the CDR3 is TGTGCCAGCAGCCGGCGGGACAGCCTCCAATACGCGCAGTATTTT.

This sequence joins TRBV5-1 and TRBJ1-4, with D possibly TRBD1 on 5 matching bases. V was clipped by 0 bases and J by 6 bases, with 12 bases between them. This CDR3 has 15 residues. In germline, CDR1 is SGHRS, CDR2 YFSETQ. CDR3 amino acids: CASSLAAGKDEKLFF. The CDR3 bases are TGCGCCAGCAGCTTGGCCGCAGGGAAGGATGAAAAACTGTTTTTT. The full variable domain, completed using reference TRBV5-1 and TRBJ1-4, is KAGVTQTPRYLIKTRGQQVTLSCSPISGHRSVSWYQQTPGQGLQFLFEYFSETQRNKGNFPGRFSGRQFSNSRSEMNVSTLELGDSALYLCASSLAAGKDEKLFFGSGTQLSVL.

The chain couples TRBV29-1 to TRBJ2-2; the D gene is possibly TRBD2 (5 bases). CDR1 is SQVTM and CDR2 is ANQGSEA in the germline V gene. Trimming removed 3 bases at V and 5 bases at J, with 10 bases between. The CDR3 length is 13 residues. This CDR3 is CSVERAVTGELFF. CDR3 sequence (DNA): TGCAGCGTTGAGCGGGCGGTAACCGGGGAGCTGTTTTTT.

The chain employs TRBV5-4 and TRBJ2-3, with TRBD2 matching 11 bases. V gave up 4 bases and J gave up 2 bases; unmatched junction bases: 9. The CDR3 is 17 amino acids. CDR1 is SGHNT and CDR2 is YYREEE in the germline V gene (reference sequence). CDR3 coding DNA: TGTGCCAGCAGCCCCGGACTAGCGGGTGGTACCACAGATACGCAGTATTTT. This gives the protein CASSPGLAGGTTDTQYF.

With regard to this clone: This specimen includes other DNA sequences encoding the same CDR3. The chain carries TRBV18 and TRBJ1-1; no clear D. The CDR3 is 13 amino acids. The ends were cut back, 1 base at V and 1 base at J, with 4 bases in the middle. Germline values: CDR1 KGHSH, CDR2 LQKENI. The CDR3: CASSPRENTEAFF. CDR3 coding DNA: TGTGCCAGCTCACCACGAGAGAACACTGAAGCTTTCTTT. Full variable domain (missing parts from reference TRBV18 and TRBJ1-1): NAGVMQNPRHLVRRRGQEARLRCSPMKGHSHVYWYRQLPEEGLKFMVYLQKENIIDESGMPKERFSAEFPKEGPSILRIQQVVRGDSAAYFCASSPRENTEAFFGQGTRLTVV.

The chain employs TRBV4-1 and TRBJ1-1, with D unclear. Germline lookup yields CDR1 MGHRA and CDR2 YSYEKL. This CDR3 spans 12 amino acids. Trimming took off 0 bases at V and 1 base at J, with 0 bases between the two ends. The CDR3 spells CASSQENTEAFF. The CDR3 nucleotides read TGCGCCAGCAGCCAAGAGAACACTGAAGCTTTCTTT.

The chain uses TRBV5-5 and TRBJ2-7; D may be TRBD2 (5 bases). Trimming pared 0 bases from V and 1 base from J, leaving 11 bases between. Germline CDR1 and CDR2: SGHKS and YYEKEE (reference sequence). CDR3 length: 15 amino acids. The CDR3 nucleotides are TGTGCCAGCAGCTTGGAGGCGGGTTCTTCCTACGAGCAGTACTTC. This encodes CASSLEAGSSYEQYF.

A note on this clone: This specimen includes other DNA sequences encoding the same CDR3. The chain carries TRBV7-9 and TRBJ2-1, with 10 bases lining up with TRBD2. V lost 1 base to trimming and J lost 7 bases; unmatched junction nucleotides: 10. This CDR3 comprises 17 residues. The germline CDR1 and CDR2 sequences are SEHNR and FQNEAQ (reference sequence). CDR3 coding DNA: TGTGCCAGCAGCTTAGGAGCGCTAGCGGGAGTTTATAATGAGCAGTTCTTC. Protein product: CASSLGALAGVYNEQFF.

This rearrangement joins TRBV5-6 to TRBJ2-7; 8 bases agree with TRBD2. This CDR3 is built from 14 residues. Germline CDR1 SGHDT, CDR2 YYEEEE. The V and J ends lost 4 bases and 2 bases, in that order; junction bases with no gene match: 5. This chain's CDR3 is CASSVAGGAYEQYF. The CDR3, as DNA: TGTGCCAGCAGCGTGGCGGGGGGCGCCTACGAGCAGTACTTC.

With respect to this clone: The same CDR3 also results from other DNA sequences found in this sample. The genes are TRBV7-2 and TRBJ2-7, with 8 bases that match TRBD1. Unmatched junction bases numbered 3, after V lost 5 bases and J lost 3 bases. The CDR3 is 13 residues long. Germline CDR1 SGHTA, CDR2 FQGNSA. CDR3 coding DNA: TGTGCCAGCAGCCGAGGACAGGGCTACGAGCAGTACTTC. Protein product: CASSRGQGYEQYF. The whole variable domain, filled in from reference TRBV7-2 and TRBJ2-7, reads GAGVSQSPSNKVTEKGKDVELRCDPISGHTALYWYRQSLGQGLEFLIYFQGNSAPDKSGLPSDRFSAERTGGSVSTLTIQRTQQEDSAVYLCASSRGQGYEQYFGPGTRLTVT.

The CDR3 loop reads CASSPQGTGRREQYF. CDR3 DNA sequence: TGTGCCAGCAGCCCTCAAGGGACAGGTCGTCGGGAGCAGTACTTC. The V and J genes are TRBV6-6 and TRBJ2-7, with 8 positions matching TRBD1. The CDR3 consists of 15 residues. J gave up 7 bases and V 6 bases, and 14 bases lay outside the gene matches. Germline values: CDR1 MNHNY, CDR2 SVGAGI (reference sequence).

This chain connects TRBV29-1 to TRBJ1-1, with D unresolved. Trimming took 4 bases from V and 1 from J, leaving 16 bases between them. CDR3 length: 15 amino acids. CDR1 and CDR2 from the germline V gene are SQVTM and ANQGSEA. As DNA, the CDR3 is TGCAGCGTTGTTGAGGGTGGAGTTTGGAACACTGAAGCTTTCTTT. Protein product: CSVVEGGVWNTEAFF.

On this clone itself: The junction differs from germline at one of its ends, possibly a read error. The CDR3 is CASSVAGGPRVDF. The CDR3 bases are TGTGCCAGCAGTGTAGCGGGAGGGCCCCGCGTTGACTTC. The chain recombines TRBV2 with TRBJ2-7, with 11 bases lining up with TRBD2. The CDR3 has 13 amino acids. Germline CDR1 reads SNHLY; CDR2 reads FYNNEI.